This TCR beta chain stems from a study of T cell changes during pregnancy in multiple sclerosis. Generated by immunoSEQ multiplex PCR, the TCRdb table keeps only in-frame clones and is missing some. The sample lists around 66,000 clones, 90% occurring once. V was clipped by 8 bases and J by 4 bases, with 18 bases between them. This CDR3 has 15 residues. The germline gives CDR1 MNHNS, CDR2 SASEGT. The source of this sequence is a female donor in good health, enrolled as a control in a pregnancy study. This specimen was peripheral blood, taken in the first trimester of pregnancy. This chain links TRBV6-1 with TRBJ1-5; D may be TRBD1 (6 bases). CDR3 sequence: CASQYPQTGNQPQHF. The CDR3 DNA sequence: TGTGCCAGCCAATACCCTCAAACAGGGAATCAGCCCCAGCATTTT.